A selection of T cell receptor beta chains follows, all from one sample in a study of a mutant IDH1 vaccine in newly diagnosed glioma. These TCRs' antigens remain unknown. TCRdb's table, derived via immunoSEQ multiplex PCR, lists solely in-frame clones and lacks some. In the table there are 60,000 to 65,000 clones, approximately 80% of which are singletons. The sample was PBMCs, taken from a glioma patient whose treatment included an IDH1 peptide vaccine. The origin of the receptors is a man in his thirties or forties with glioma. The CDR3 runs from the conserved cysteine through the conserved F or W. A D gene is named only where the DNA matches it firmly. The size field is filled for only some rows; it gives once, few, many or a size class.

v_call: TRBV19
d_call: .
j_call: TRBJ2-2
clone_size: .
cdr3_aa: CASTPEGLTNTGELFF
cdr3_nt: TGTGCCAGTACCCCGGAGGGGCTTACGAACACCGGGGAGCTGTTTTTC

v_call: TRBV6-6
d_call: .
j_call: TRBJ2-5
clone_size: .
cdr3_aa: CASSYFPVYQETQYF
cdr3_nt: TGTGCCAGCAGTTATTTTCCAGTGTACCAAGAGACCCAGTACTTC

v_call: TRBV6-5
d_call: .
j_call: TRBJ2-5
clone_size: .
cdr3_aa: CASSSMGALQETQYF
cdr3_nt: TGTGCCAGCAGCTCGATGGGGGCCCTCCAAGAGACCCAGTACTTC

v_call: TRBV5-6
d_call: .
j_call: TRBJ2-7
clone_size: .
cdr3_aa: CASSEPKGTTDSYEQYF
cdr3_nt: TGTGCCAGCAGCGAACCGAAGGGGACGACTGACTCCTACGAGCAGTACTTC

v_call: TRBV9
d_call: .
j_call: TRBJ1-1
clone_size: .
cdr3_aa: CASSVARQAEAFF
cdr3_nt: TGTGCCAGCAGCGTAGCCCGTCAAGCTGAAGCTTTCTTT

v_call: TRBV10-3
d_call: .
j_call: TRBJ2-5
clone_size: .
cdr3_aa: CAISVGVRETQYF
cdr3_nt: TGTGCCATCAGTGTTGGGGTTAGAGAGACCCAGTACTTC

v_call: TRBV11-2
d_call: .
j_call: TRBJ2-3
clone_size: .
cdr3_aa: CASSLGPDTQYF
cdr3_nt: TGTGCCAGCAGCTTAGGCCCGGATACGCAGTATTTT

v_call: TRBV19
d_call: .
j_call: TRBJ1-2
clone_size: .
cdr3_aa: CAFCREPTANYGYTF
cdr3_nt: TGTGCCTTCTGTCGGGAGCCCACCGCTAACTATGGCTACACCTTC

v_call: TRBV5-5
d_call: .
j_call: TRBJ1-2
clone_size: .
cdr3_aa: CASSKQGKTNYGYTF
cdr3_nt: TGTGCCAGCAGCAAACAGGGCAAGACTAACTATGGCTACACCTTC

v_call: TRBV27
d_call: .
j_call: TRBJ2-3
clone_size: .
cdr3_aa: CASSFPGKGTQYF
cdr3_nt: TGTGCCAGCAGTTTTCCCGGGAAGGGTACGCAGTATTTT

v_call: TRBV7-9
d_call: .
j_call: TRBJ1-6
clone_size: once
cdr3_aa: CASSFGKSSYNSPLHF
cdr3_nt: TGTGCCAGCAGCTTCGGTAAAAGCTCCTATAATTCACCCCTCCACTTT